The 21 T cell receptor beta chains below come from one sample, sequenced in a study of Ad26.COV2.S vaccination and SARS-CoV-2 variants. The treatment: about 20 received Ad26.COV2.S at low or high dose, single or two shots; 5 received placebo; per-sample allocation not given. Specimen acquisition occurred on day 63 following the initial vaccine or placebo injection. Clones were sequenced by immunoSEQ multiplex PCR, and TCRdb holds only the in-frame ones, with some missing. The sample yields about 400,000 clones, around four fifths seen once. The sequencing used peripheral blood, collected in a trial of Ad26.COV2.S vaccine versus placebo. The receptors derive from a person aged 18-65 years who received the Ad26.COV2.S COVID-19 vaccine or a placebo.

This clone was counted a few times. CDR3: CASGRGGTGSGNTIYF. The CDR3 region has the DNA TGTGCTAGTGGACGAGGGGGGACAGGGTCTGGAAACACCATATATTTT. The chain has TRBV12-5 and TRBJ1-3; 9 bases line up with TRBD1. The germline V gene has CDR1 LGHNT and CDR2 FRNRAP. The CDR3 is 16 residues long. V trimming: 6 bases; J trimming: 1 base; junction bases outside the gene matches: 7.

The gene calls are TRBV15 and TRBJ2-4; possible D gene TRBD1, 5 bases. Trimming left V 0 bases short and J 5 bases short, with 5 bases between. The germline CDR1 and CDR2 sequences are LNHNV and YYDKDF (reference sequence). The length of the CDR3 is 13 residues. CDR3 sequence (DNA): TGTGCCACCAGCAGAGACAGGGAAAACATTCAGTACTTC. Residues: CATSRDRENIQYF.

The chain carries TRBV29-1 and TRBJ1-2; D is unresolved. The V gene lost 3 bases and the J gene lost 6 bases, with 5 bases spanning the gap. This CDR3 has 10 residues. The V gene's germline CDR1 is SQVTM and CDR2 ANQGSEA. CDR3 sequence reads: CSVDVDGYTF. In nucleotides, the CDR3 is TGCAGCGTTGACGTTGATGGCTACACCTTC.

In this sample, this clone turned up a few times. The chain employs TRBV9 and TRBJ2-4; 7 bases are a match to TRBD2. Trimming at V came to 4 bases and at J to 7 bases, leaving 11 bases not matched to a gene. Looked up from germline, CDR1 is SGDLS and CDR2 is YYNGEE. This CDR3 is built from 15 residues. CDR3: CASSPDFSGINIQYF. As DNA, the CDR3 is TGTGCCAGCAGCCCTGATTTCAGCGGGATCAACATTCAGTACTTC.

This clone was seen just once. The rearrangement links TRBV6-5 to TRBJ2-7; maybe TRBD1 (5 bases). The CDR3 has 14 amino acids. The germline V gene has CDR1 MNHEY and CDR2 SVGAGI. V lost 7 bases, J lost 2 bases, and 15 bases lay in between. The CDR3 coding sequence is TGTGCCAGCAATGTCGTGGCCAGGGCCTACGAGCAGTACTTC. Protein sequence: CASNVVARAYEQYF.

Points on this clone: The junction shows a germline mismatch at one end, possibly a read error. The chain is built from TRBV11-2 and TRBJ1-2; D ambiguous. This CDR3 has 12 amino acids. Germline V gene sequence: CDR1 SGHAT, CDR2 FQNNGV. The CDR3 DNA sequence: TGTGCCAGCAGCCTACAAGCTGAGGGTGCCAGTTTC. Amino acid sequence: CASSLQAEGASF. Using reference TRBV11-2 and TRBJ1-2 for the parts outside the CDR3, the full variable domain is EAGVAQSPRYKIIEKRQSVAFWCNPISGHATLYWYQQILGQGPKLLIQFQNNGVVDDSQLPKDRFSAERLKGVDSTLKIQPAKLEDSAVYLCASSLQAEGASFGSGTRLTVV.

For the CDR3, the DNA is TGCGCCAGCAGCCTGGGACAGGGCGCTGGAAACACCATATATTTT. It translates to CASSLGQGAGNTIYF. The V and J genes are TRBV5-1 and TRBJ1-3; 9 positions match TRBD1. The J segment lost 2 bases and the V segment lost 4 bases, leaving 4 bases of the junction unmatched. This CDR3 has 15 residues. CDR1 and CDR2 (germline): SGHRS, YFSETQ.

The V call is TRBV5-1, the J call TRBJ2-1, with TRBD1 as a possible D gene (5 bases). CDR3 length: 14 amino acids. Looked up from germline, CDR1 is SGHRS and CDR2 is YFSETQ. The V gene lost 0 bases and the J gene lost 9 bases, with 13 bases spanning the gap. The CDR3 region is CASSLVQVSSEQFF. The CDR3 DNA is TGCGCCAGCAGCTTGGTACAGGTTAGTTCTGAGCAGTTCTTC. The full variable domain, with the rest looked up from reference TRBV5-1 and TRBJ2-1, is KAGVTQTPRYLIKTRGQQVTLSCSPISGHRSVSWYQQTPGQGLQFLFEYFSETQRNKGNFPGRFSGRQFSNSRSEMNVSTLELGDSALYLCASSLVQVSSEQFFGPGTRLTVL.

The J gene is TRBJ2-2, the V gene TRBV30, with unresolved D. V lost 4 bases and J lost 3, with 6 bases in between. CDR1 is GTSNPN, CDR2 SVGIG, per germline (reference sequence). The CDR3 length is 12 residues. The CDR3 spells CAWKRYTGELFF. The CDR3 DNA reads as TGTGCCTGGAAAAGGTACACCGGGGAGCTGTTTTTT.

The V call is TRBV2, the J call TRBJ2-7; TRBD1 matches at 10 bases. The CDR3 extends over 14 amino acids. Germline values: CDR1 SNHLY, CDR2 FYNNEI. The junction had 2 bases not matched to a gene; V was cut back by 4 bases and J by 2 bases. The CDR3 bases are TGTGCCAGCAGTGGGGGACAGGGGCCCTACGAGCAGTACTTC. Protein sequence: CASSGGQGPYEQYF.

The rearrangement uses TRBV14 and TRBJ2-7; D is ambiguous. Germline V gene lookup returns CDR1 SGHDN and CDR2 FVKESK. The CDR3 runs to 11 residues. V was pared by 0 bases and J by 7 bases, with 4 bases between. The CDR3 spells CASSQDAEQYF. The CDR3 coding sequence is TGTGCCAGCAGCCAAGATGCAGAGCAGTACTTC.

The chain joins TRBV30 to TRBJ1-1; 9 bases are a match to TRBD1. The CDR3 length is 13 residues. From germline, CDR1 is GTSNPN and CDR2 SVGIG (reference sequence). Germline trimming cut 8 bases from V and 2 bases from J; bases unmatched to any gene: 6. The CDR3 loop reads CAVETGGNTEAFF. CDR3 in DNA: TGTGCCGTAGAGACAGGGGGAAACACTGAAGCTTTCTTT.

This chain joins TRBV6-5 and TRBJ1-3; D unresolved. Per the germline V gene, CDR1 is MNHEY and CDR2 is SVGAGI. Between the trimmed V and J ends, which lost 10 bases and 4 bases, there was a span of 11 bases. The CDR3 loop spans 12 amino acids. CDR3 in DNA: TGTGCCACTACTTCCCCCGGAAACACCATATATTTT. This gives the protein CATTSPGNTIYF.

The chain carries TRBV3-1 (or the pseudogene TRBV3-2) and TRBJ1-2; TRBD1 matches 8 bases. This CDR3 spans 13 amino acids. Germline trimming cut 1 base from V and 6 bases from J; bases unmatched to any gene: 1. CDR1 LGHDT and CDR2 YNNKEL come from the germline V gene (reference sequence). The CDR3 nucleotides read TGTGCCAGCAGCCAAGCAGGGGGCGATGGCTACACCTTC. Protein sequence: CASSQAGGDGYTF.

This clone occurred once. The V call is TRBV6-5, the J call TRBJ1-4; unclear D gene. V lost 6 bases to trimming and J lost 2 bases, with 7 bases between them. Germline V lookup: CDR1 MNHEY, CDR2 SVGAGI. The CDR3 consists of 13 residues. The CDR3 region has the DNA TGTGCCAGCAGACCGGCGACTAATGAAAAACTGTTTTTT. Amino acids: CASRPATNEKLFF.

This clone was detected ten times or more. The genes are TRBV6-6 and TRBJ1-6; tentatively, D is TRBD1 (5 bases). Germline V lookup: CDR1 MNHNY, CDR2 SVGAGI (reference sequence). V shed 4 bases and J shed 4 bases, with 8 bases lying between them. This CDR3 region has 14 residues. In DNA, the CDR3 is TGTGCCAGCAGTTCACCAGGGTATAATTCACCCCTCCACTTT. The encoded protein is CASSSPGYNSPLHF.

The CDR3 spells CASSRPQETQYF. CDR3 sequence (DNA): TGCGCCAGTTCGCGACCCCAAGAGACCCAGTACTTC. The chain links TRBV10-2 to TRBJ2-5, with unresolved D. V lost 9 bases to trimming and J lost 1 base, with 9 bases between them. The CDR3 loop spans 12 amino acids. Germline lookup yields CDR1 WSHSY and CDR2 SAAADI.

V usage is TRBV29-1 and J usage is TRBJ2-3, with D maybe TRBD2 (5 bases). V was pared by 6 bases and J by 3 bases, with 13 bases between. This CDR3 spans 13 amino acids. The germline gives CDR1 SQVTM, CDR2 ANQGSEA. CDR3 region: CSVVGGWTDTQYF. In nucleotides, the CDR3 is TGCAGCGTCGTAGGCGGGTGGACAGATACGCAGTATTTT.

The chain combines TRBV19 with TRBJ2-3; the D gene is possibly TRBD2 (6 bases). This CDR3 has 16 amino acids. Germline V CDR1 and CDR2: LNHDA, SQIVND (reference sequence). The ends were cut back, 0 bases at V and 7 bases at J, with 17 bases in the middle. This CDR3 reads CASSIEGRAGSYTQYF. Here the CDR3 DNA reads TGTGCCAGTAGTATAGAGGGCAGGGCGGGGTCCTATACGCAGTATTTT.

This clone showed up just a few times. This chain links TRBV2 with TRBJ1-2, with D tentatively TRBD1 (5 bases). The CDR3 covers 12 residues. Germline-derived CDR1 and CDR2 are SNHLY and FYNNEI. V was shortened by 7 bases and J by 8 bases, with 14 bases between the two germline ends. The CDR3 DNA reads TGTGCCAGCACCCGGGACCTCGCCGGCTACACCTTC. Amino acids: CASTRDLAGYTF. The full variable domain, its missing parts supplied by reference TRBV2 and TRBJ1-2, is EPEVTQTPSHQVTQMGQEVILRCVPISNHLYFYWYRQILGQKVEFLVSFYNNEISEKSEIFDDQFSVERPDGSNFTLKIRSTKLEDSAMYFCASTRDLAGYTFGSGTRLTVV.

The chain is built from TRBV27 and TRBJ2-7; no reliable D call. V was clipped by 5 bases and J by 7 bases, with 15 bases between them. The length of the CDR3 is 13 residues. Germline CDR1 reads MNHEY; CDR2 reads SMNVEV (reference sequence). This CDR3 is CASSPQTLGEQYF. CDR3 DNA: TGTGCCAGCAGTCCCCAGACATTGGGGGAGCAGTACTTC.